The 9 T cell receptor beta chains given below trace back to one sample, sequenced in a study of T cells in Graves' hyperthyroidism and ophthalmopathy. TCR beta CDR3 sequences were amplified from RNA transcripts. A set of HTBI primers served as the primers for a first-round RT-PCR of the TCR CDR3. MiXCR was run by TCRdb on the multiplex PCR reads, yielding one entry per CDR3 protein. The sample has approximately 590,000 distinct CDR3 sequences, more than 15% seen once; the top ten hold under 8%. Input material: blood. The receptor set was obtained from a woman aged 25 to 45 with Graves' hyperthyroidism.

This clonotype was counted at least ten times. The chain has TRBV3-1 and TRBJ1-2; no firm D call. The CDR3 has 14 amino acids. V lost 1 base and J 2 bases, leaving 8 bases between the germline ends. Germline V gives CDR1 LGHDT, CDR2 YNNKEL (reference sequence). CDR3 protein: CASSQARKNYGYTF. In nucleotides, the CDR3 is TGTGCCAGCAGCCAAGCGCGGAAAAACTATGGCTACACCTTC. The variable domain in full, completed from reference TRBV3-1 and TRBJ1-2, reads DTAVSQTPKYLVTQMGNDKSIKCEQNLGHDTMYWYKQDSKKFLKIMFSYNNKELIINETVPNRFSPKSPDKAHLNLHINSLELGDSAVYFCASSQARKNYGYTFGSGTRLTVV.

V usage is TRBV29-1 and J usage is TRBJ2-1, with D possibly being TRBD2 (6 bases). The CDR3 has 11 amino acids. Trimming shortened V by 7 bases and J by 3 bases, and 7 bases separated the two germline ends. CDR1 SQVTM and CDR2 ANQGSEA come from the germline V gene. The CDR3: CSGDFYNEQFF. For the CDR3, the DNA is TGCAGCGGGGACTTCTACAATGAGCAGTTCTTC.

This clonotype showed up many times. This chain joins TRBV27 and TRBJ2-7; D unclear. The CDR3 spans 13 residues. V shed 7 bases and J shed 6 bases, with 16 bases lying between them. Germline V CDR1 and CDR2: MNHEY, SMNVEV (reference sequence). The CDR3, as DNA: TGTGCCAGCATCAGTGGTTCGTCTCTCGAGCAGTACTTC. It specifies CASISGSSLEQYF.

This clonotype was counted many times. A junction end diverges from the germline sequence, so it may reflect a read error. The rearrangement links TRBV20-1 to TRBJ1-2; D gene uncertain. CDR1 and CDR2 from the germline V gene are DFQATT and SNEGSKA (reference sequence). The CDR3 extends over 11 amino acids. The CDR3 sequence: CSARGFDGYTF. Written as DNA, the CDR3 is TGCAGTGCGAGAGGGTTCGATGGCTACACCTTC.

This clonotype was counted many times. The chain joins TRBV6-6 to TRBJ2-5; perhaps TRBD2 as D (7 bases). Germline V gives CDR1 MNHNY, CDR2 SVGAGI (reference sequence). This CDR3 has 16 residues. The V end was cut by 0 bases, the J end by 7 bases, with 18 bases between. CDR3 sequence: CASSYSGGAPASTQYF. CDR3 nucleotides: TGTGCCAGCAGTTACTCGGGGGGGGCCCCAGCTTCGACCCAGTACTTC.

There are a few counts of this clonotype. The chain couples TRBV3-1 to TRBJ2-3, with a possible D match to TRBD2 (6 bases). V lost 0 bases to trimming and J lost 6 bases, with 13 bases between them. Germline V CDR1 and CDR2: LGHDT, YNNKEL (reference sequence). There are 15 residues in the CDR3. The CDR3 DNA reads TGTGCCAGCAGCCAAGATTATTCGGGAGTGGATACGCAGTATTTT. Amino acids: CASSQDYSGVDTQYF.

The gene calls are TRBV19 and TRBJ1-4, with 8 bases lining up with TRBD1. Germline loops: CDR1 LNHDA, CDR2 SQIVND (reference sequence). J was trimmed by 8 bases and V by 6 bases; bases with no gene match: 8. The CDR3 runs 14 residues. CDR3 amino acids: CASRPGTGREKLFF. The CDR3 DNA follows: TGTGCCAGTAGGCCCGGGACAGGACGAGAAAAACTGTTTTTT. Full variable domain (missing parts from reference TRBV19 and TRBJ1-4): DGGITQSPKYLFRKEGQNVTLSCEQNLNHDAMYWYRQDPGQGLRLIYYSQIVNDFQKGDIAEGYSVSREKKESFPLTVTSAQKNPTAFYLCASRPGTGREKLFFGSGTQLSVL.

This clonotype occurred many times. The rearrangement links TRBV20-1 to TRBJ2-7, with 7 bases that match TRBD1. Germline V CDR1 and CDR2: DFQATT, SNEGSKA (reference sequence). CDR3 size: 13 residues. V lost 5 bases, J lost 2 bases, and 6 bases stayed unmatched. CDR3 bases: TGCAGTGCTCAAGACAGGGCCCCCTACGAGCAGTACTTC. Protein sequence: CSAQDRAPYEQYF.

This clonotype was detected only a few times. CDR3 amino acids: CASSLVDRGFYGYTF. The CDR3, as DNA: TGTGCCAGCAGCTTAGTGGACAGGGGGTTCTATGGCTACACCTTC. J is TRBJ1-2 and V is TRBV7-9; 10 bases are a match to TRBD1. The CDR3 is made up of 15 amino acids. Losses at the gene ends were 1 base for V and 4 bases for J; bases not matched to a gene: 3. The germline V gene encodes CDR1 SEHNR and CDR2 FQNEAQ (reference sequence).